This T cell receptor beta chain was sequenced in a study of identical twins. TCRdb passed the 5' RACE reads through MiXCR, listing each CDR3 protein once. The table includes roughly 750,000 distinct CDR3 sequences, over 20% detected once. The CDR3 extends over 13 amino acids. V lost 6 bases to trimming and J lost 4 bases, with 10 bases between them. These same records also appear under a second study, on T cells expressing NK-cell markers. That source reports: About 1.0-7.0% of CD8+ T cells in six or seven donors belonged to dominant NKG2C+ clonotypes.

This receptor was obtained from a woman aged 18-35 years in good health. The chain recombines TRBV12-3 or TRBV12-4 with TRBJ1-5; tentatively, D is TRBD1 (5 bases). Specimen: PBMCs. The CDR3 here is CASSDRQNQPQHF. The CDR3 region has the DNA TGTGCCAGCAGCGACCGACAGAATCAGCCCCAGCATTTT.